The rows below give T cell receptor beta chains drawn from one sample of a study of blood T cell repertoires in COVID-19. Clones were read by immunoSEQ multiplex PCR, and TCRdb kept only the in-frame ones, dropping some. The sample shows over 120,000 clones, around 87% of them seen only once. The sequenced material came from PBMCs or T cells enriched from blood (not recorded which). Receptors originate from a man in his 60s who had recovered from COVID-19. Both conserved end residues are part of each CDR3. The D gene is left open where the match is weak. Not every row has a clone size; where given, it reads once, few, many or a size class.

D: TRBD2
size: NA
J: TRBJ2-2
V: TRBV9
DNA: TGTGCCAGCAGCCCGCGTCTAGCGGGAGCAGCGGGGGAGCTGTTTTTT
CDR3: CASSPRLAGAAGELFF

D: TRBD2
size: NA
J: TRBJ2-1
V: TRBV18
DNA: TGTGCCAGCTCACCACTGCAGGCGGGAGGTTACAATGAGCAGTTCTTC
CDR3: CASSPLQAGGYNEQFF

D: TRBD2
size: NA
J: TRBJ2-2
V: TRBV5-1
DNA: TGCGCCAGCAGCACCAGACTAGCGGGGACCGGGGAGCTGTTTTTT
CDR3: CASSTRLAGTGELFF

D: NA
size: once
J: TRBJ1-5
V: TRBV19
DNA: TGTGCCAGTAGCAGGGGACAAAATAGCAATCAGCCCCAGCATTTT
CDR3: CASSRGQNSNQPQHF

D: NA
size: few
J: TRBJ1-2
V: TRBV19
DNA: TGTGCCAGTAGTTCCCGGACTGTATACTATGGCTACACCTTC
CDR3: CASSSRTVYYGYTF

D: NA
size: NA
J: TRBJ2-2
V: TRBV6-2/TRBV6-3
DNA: TGTGCCAGCAGTTACTCCCAAGGGGCAACGAACACCGGGGAGCTGTTTTTT
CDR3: CASSYSQGATNTGELFF

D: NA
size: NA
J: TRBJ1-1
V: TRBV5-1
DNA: TGCGCCAGCAGCCCCACAGGGAACACTGAAGCTTTCTTT
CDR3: CASSPTGNTEAFF

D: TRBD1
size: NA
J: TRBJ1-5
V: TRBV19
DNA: TGTGCCAGTAGGGACAGGGTGGCTCAGCCCCAGCATTTT
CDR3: CASRDRVAQPQHF

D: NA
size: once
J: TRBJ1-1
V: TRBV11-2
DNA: TGTGCCAGCAGCTTAGGGTTGGCAAGAACTGAAGCTTTCTTT
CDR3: CASSLGLARTEAFF

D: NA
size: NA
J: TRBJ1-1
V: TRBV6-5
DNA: TGTGCCAGCAAATTGACAGGTAAAGCTTTCTTT
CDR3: CASKLTGKAFF

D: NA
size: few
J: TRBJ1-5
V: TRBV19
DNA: TGTGCCAGTAGTCTAGGGGGGGTACCAAATCAGCCCCAGCATTTT
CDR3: CASSLGGVPNQPQHF

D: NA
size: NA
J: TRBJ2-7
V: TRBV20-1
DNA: TGCAGTGCTCGGCTCCCGAGGGAGCAGTACTTC
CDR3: CSARLPREQYF

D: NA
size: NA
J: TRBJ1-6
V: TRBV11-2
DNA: TGTGCCAGCAGCTCGACAGGCGGAAGTTCACCCCTCCACTTT
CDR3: CASSSTGGSSPLHF

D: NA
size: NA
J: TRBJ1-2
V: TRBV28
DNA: TGTGCCAGCAGTTTATTGCCAGGCCTTGGCTACACCTTC
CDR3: CASSLLPGLGYTF

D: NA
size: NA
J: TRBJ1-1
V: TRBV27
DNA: TGTGCCAGCAGTCTCTCGAGGACAGCGACTGAAGCTTTCTTT
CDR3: CASSLSRTATEAFF

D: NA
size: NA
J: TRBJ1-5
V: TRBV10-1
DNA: TGCGCCAGCAGTGAGTTACGGGGGGGCGAGGACCTTAATCAGCCCCAGCATTTT
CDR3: CASSELRGGEDLNQPQHF

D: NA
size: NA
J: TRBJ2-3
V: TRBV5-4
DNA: TGTGCCAGCAGCTTGTCAGGTATTAGCACAGATACGCAGTATTTT
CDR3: CASSLSGISTDTQYF

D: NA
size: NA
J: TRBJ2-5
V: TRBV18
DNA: TGTGCCAGCTCACCTAATCGAGAGACCCAGTACTTC
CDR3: CASSPNRETQYF

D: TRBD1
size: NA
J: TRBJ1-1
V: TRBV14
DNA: TGTGCCAGCAGCCTCGGACAGGGATGGGACACTGAAGCTTTCTTT
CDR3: CASSLGQGWDTEAFF

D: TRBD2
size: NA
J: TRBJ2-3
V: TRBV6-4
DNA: TGTGCCAGCAGTGTTGGGGAGGGCGATACGCAGTATTTT
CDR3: CASSVGEGDTQYF

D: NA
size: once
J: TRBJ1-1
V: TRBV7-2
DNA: TGTGCCAGCAGCTTATCTAACCTGAACACTGAAGCTTTCTTT
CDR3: CASSLSNLNTEAFF

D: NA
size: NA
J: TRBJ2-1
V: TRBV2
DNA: TGTGCCAGCAGTGAGAGGAGGGCCGTCTACAATGAGCAGTTCTTC
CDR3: CASSERRAVYNEQFF

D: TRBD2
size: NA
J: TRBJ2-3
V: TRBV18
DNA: TGTGCCAGCTCACCTGTTACCAAGACTAGCGGGAGGATCACTAGCACAGATACGCAGTATTTT
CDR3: CASSPVTKTSGRITSTDTQYF

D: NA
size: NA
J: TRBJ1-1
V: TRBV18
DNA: TGTGCCAGCTCACCACAGTCCAGCACTGAAGCTTTCTTT
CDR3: CASSPQSSTEAFF

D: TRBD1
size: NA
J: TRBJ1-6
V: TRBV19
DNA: TGTGCCAGTAGTGCGACAGGGCGGAATTCACCCCTCCACTTT
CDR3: CASSATGRNSPLHF

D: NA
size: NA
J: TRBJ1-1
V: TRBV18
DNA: TGTGCCAGCTCACCAGGGGGGGACACTGAAGCTTTCTTT
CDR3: CASSPGGDTEAFF

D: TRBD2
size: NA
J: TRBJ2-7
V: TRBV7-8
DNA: TGTGCCAGCAGCTTAATCCTAGCGGGAGCTTCCGAGCAGTACTTC
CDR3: CASSLILAGASEQYF

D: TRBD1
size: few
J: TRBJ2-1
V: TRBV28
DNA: TGTGCCAGCAGTCCAGGGACAGGGTTGTTGGATGAGCAGTTCTTC
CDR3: CASSPGTGLLDEQFF

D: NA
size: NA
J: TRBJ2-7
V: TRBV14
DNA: TGTGCCAGCAGCCAAGTCATCGGGTCGGGGGAGCAGTACTTC
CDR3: CASSQVIGSGEQYF

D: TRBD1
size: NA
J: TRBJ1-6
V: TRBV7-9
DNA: TGTGCCAGCAGCCCGATGGACAGGGCGGATTCACCCCTCCACTTT
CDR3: CASSPMDRADSPLHF

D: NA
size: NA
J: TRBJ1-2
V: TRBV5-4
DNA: TGTGCCAGCAGCTTGCCGGGACATTTTAACTATGGCTACACCTTC
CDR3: CASSLPGHFNYGYTF

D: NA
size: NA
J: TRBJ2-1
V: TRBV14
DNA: TGTGCCAGCAGCCAGACTCCGGCAGATGGCAATGAGCAGTTCTTC
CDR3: CASSQTPADGNEQFF

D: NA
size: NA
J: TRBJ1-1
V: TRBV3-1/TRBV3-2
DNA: TGTGCCAGCAGCCGGGTTGGCAGGGGGAACACTGAAGCTTTCTTT
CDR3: CASSRVGRGNTEAFF

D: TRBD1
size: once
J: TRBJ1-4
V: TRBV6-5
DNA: TGTGCCAGCAGTTACAGCCAGGGGGCTGGAGAAAAACTGTTTTTT
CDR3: CASSYSQGAGEKLFF

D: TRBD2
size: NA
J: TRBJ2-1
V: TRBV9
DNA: TGTGCCAGCAGATCCGCTAGCGGGCAGACATACAATGAGCAGTTCTTC
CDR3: CASRSASGQTYNEQFF

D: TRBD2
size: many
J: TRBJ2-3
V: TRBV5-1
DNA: TGCGCCAGCAGGCGGGAGGGGGATACGCAGTATTTT
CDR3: CASRREGDTQYF

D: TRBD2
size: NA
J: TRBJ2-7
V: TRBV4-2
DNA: TGTGCCAGCAGCCGAGCATCTAGCGGGAGATCCCACGAGCAGTACTTC
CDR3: CASSRASSGRSHEQYF